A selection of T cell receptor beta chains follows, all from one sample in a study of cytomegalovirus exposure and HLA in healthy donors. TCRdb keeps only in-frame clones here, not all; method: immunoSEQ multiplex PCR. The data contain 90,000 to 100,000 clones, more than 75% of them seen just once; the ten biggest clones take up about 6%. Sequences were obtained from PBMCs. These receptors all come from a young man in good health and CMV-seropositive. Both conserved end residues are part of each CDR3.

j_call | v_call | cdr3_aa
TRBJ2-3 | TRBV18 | CASSPGTGVADTQYF
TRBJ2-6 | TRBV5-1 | CASSSGHTTSGANVLTF
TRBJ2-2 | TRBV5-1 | CASSSTVNTGELFF
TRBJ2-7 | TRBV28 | CASSKSGQGYEQYF
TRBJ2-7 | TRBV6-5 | CASSYGGQGIYEQYF
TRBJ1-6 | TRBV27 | CASSLFGGDSPLHF
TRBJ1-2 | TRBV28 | CASSFPAGLEGYTF
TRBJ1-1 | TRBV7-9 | CASSYVGTNTEAFF
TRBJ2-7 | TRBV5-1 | CASQTENSYEQYF
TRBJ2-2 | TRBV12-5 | CASGLKTGVGGELFF
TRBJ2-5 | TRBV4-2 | CASSQGGSGRAQETQYF
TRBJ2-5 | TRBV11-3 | CASSLRGPTGETQYF
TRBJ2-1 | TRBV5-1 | CASSLGGNSYNEQFF
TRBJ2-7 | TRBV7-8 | CASSLVWYRTYEQYF
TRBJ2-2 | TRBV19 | CASSQDYTNTGELFF
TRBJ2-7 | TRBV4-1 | CASSHTGLASSVLYEQYF
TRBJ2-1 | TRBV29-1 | CSVDLAGSSYNEQFF
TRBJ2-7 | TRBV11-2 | CASSLEAGPSYEQYF
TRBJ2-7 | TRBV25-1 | CASSEPGSAYEQYF
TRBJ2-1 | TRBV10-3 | CAISGTGGLDEQFF
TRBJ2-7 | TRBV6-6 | CASRSGQGYSYEQYF
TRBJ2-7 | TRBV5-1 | CASSWALAGEQYF
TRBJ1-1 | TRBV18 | CASSLTDSEGTEAFF
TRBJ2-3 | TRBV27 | CASSLFGLADTDTQYF
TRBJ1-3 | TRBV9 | CASSVGDRGIYF
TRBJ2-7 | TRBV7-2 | CASSLIGAGDEQYF
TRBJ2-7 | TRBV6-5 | CASSSYTGTGFYEQYF
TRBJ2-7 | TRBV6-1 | CASSAGLAGAPSSYEQYF
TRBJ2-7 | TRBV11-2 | CASSQRTGSDEQYF
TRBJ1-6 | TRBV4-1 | CASSPLQGERSPLHF
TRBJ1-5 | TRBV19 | CASSLATRGAAQPQHF